The 27 T cell receptor beta chains listed next were all sequenced from one sample in a study of Graves' ophthalmopathy and Graves' hyperthyroidism. Scientists amplified the TCR beta CDR3 regions from RNA transcripts. HTBI primers were employed in first-round RT-PCR, then a second-round multiplex PCR followed. One entry per CDR3 protein results from TCRdb running MiXCR on the multiplex PCR reads. The sample gives over a million distinct CDR3 sequences, less than 45% of which show up once; over 8.5% is in the top ten. Sequenced sample: peripheral blood or thyroid tissue (not recorded which). These TCRs come from an adult man with Graves' hyperthyroidism.

This clonotype was seen ten or more times. The chain uses TRBV5-1 and TRBJ2-7; 14 nucleotides agree with TRBD2. This CDR3 has 15 residues. V shed 4 bases and J 7 bases; nucleotides not matched to a gene: 7. Germline CDR1 and CDR2: SGHRS and YFSETQ. CDR3 coding DNA: TGCGCCAGCAGCCCGGGACTAGCGGGAGCAGGGGAGCAGTACTTC. Its translation is CASSPGLAGAGEQYF.

A few counts support this clonotype. The V gene is TRBV28, the J gene TRBJ1-2; weak D call: TRBD1 (6 bases). The germline V gene encodes CDR1 MDHEN and CDR2 SYDVKM. CDR3 length equals 14 residues. V was clipped by 1 base and J by 4 bases, with 10 bases between them. Here the CDR3 DNA reads TGTGCCAGCAGTTTATACAGGGAGGCCTATGGCTACACCTTC. Translation: CASSLYREAYGYTF.

This chain links TRBV7-8 with TRBJ2-7, with D unresolved. There are 14 residues in the CDR3. In germline, CDR1 is SGHVS, CDR2 FQNEAQ. Trimming left V 2 bases short and J 2 bases short, with 10 bases between. The CDR3 reads CASSLPSKTYEQYF. The CDR3 coding sequence is TGTGCCAGCAGCTTACCCAGTAAGACCTACGAGCAGTACTTC. The full variable domain, with the rest looked up from reference TRBV7-8 and TRBJ2-7, is GAGVSQSPRYKVAKRGQDVALRCDPISGHVSLFWYQQALGQGPEFLTYFQNEAQLDKSGLPSDRFFAERPEGSVSTLKIQRTQQEDSAVYLCASSLPSKTYEQYFGPGTRLTVT.

As concerns this clonotype: A much larger clone lies a single base off, so this may be a read error. V gene TRBV29-1 combines with J gene TRBJ1-4; D gene uncertain. The germline gives CDR1 SQVTM, CDR2 ANQGSEA. This CDR3 comprises 12 residues. Written as DNA, the CDR3 is TGCGGCGTTGCTGCAACTAATGAAAAACTGTTTTTT. Protein sequence: CGVAATNEKLFF.

The chain uses TRBV6-6 and TRBJ2-5, with 9 bases lining up with TRBD2. CDR1 is MNHNY and CDR2 is SVGAGI in the germline V gene (reference sequence). The CDR3 totals 15 residues. V lost 5 bases and J lost 11; bases outside the gene matches: 15. The CDR3 DNA reads as TGTGCCAGCAGTACTCCGGCGGGGGGGCCGGGGGAGCAGTACTTC. As protein: CASSTPAGGPGEQYF.

This CDR3 reads CASSLEGQSLNQPQHF. CDR3 DNA sequence: TGCGCCAGCAGCTTGGAAGGACAGAGCCTCAATCAGCCCCAGCATTTT. This chain uses TRBV5-1 with TRBJ1-5; D is possibly TRBD1 (6 bases). The CDR3 runs 16 residues. From germline, CDR1 is SGHRS and CDR2 YFSETQ. V gave up 0 bases and J gave up 3 bases, with 13 bases separating them.

The table lists this clonotype with a count of one. J is TRBJ2-7 and V is TRBV11-1; 8 bases fit TRBD1. This CDR3 contains 18 residues. With 5 bases clipped from V and 0 bases from J, the junction kept 15 bases outside the gene matches. Per germline, CDR1 SGHAT and CDR2 FQDESV (reference sequence). The CDR3 loop reads CASSRPTGVGPNSYEQYF. CDR3 DNA sequence: TGTGCCAGCAGCCGTCCGACAGGGGTTGGACCCAACTCCTACGAGCAGTACTTC.

CDR3 DNA: TGCGCCAGCAGTGGAATTAGTGGGACTAGTCCCTACGAGCAGTACTTC. Protein product: CASSGISGTSPYEQYF. This chain connects TRBV10-2 to TRBJ2-7; TRBD2 matches at 8 bases. This CDR3 region has 16 residues. From germline, CDR1 is WSHSY and CDR2 SAAADI. V shed 4 bases and J 2 bases; nucleotides not matched to a gene: 10.

The CDR3, as DNA: TGCAGTGCTAGCCGAGGACAGGGGGACACTGAAGCTTTCTTT. Protein: CSASRGQGDTEAFF. The chain couples TRBV20-1 to TRBJ1-1; TRBD1 aligns across 10 bases. V dropped 3 bases and J dropped 3; count of bases not matched to a gene: 4. The CDR3 length is 14 residues. Germline lookup yields CDR1 DFQATT and CDR2 SNEGSKA (reference sequence).

The sample holds many counts of this clonotype. The J gene is TRBJ2-2, the V gene TRBV29-1; TRBD1 aligns across 12 bases. CDR3 length equals 16 residues. The germline CDR1 and CDR2 sequences are SQVTM and ANQGSEA. V lost 0 bases and J lost 6; bases outside the gene matches: 5. The CDR3 nucleotides read TGCAGCGTTGAAGATCGGGACAGGGGGCTAGCCGGGGAGCTGTTTTTT. Translation: CSVEDRDRGLAGELFF.

In this sample, this clonotype turned up a few times. The chain has TRBV18 and TRBJ2-5, with 7 nucleotides matching TRBD1. There are 15 residues in the CDR3. The V gene end was trimmed by 4 bases and the J gene end by 5 bases; junction bases not matched to a gene: 10. In germline, CDR1 is KGHSH, CDR2 LQKENI. CDR3 protein: CASSRHKGAEETQYF. DNA of the CDR3: TGTGCCAGCTCACGTCATAAGGGGGCGGAGGAGACCCAGTACTTC.

This clonotype was seen once. The chain couples TRBV20-1 to TRBJ1-2; 12 bases are shared with TRBD1. This CDR3 comprises 14 residues. Unmatched junction bases numbered 4, after V lost 1 base and J lost 7 bases. Germline CDR1 DFQATT, CDR2 SNEGSKA (reference sequence). CDR3 residues: CSARAGQGAVGYTF. CDR3 nucleotide sequence: TGCAGTGCTAGAGCGGGACAGGGGGCTGTTGGCTACACCTTC.

This clonotype was seen at least ten times. V gene TRBV2 combines with J gene TRBJ2-2; possibly TRBD1 for D (5 bases). The CDR3 spans 14 residues. The V gene lost 1 base and the J gene lost 6 bases, with 9 bases spanning the gap. The germline CDR1 and CDR2 sequences are SNHLY and FYNNEI. The CDR3 region has the DNA TGTGCCAGCAGTGAAGTGGGGCAAGCCGGGGAGCTGTTTTTT. This gives the protein CASSEVGQAGELFF.

V and J are TRBV10-3 and TRBJ2-6; 8 nucleotides line up with TRBD1. J lost 2 bases, V lost 3 bases, and 3 bases had no gene match. Germline V gene sequence: CDR1 ENHRY, CDR2 SYGVKD. The CDR3 runs 16 residues. CDR3 in amino acids: CAISETGGAGANVLTF. The DNA of the CDR3 is TGTGCCATCAGTGAAACAGGGGGAGCTGGGGCCAACGTCCTGACTTTC.

A few counts support this clonotype. The V call is TRBV29-1, the J call TRBJ2-7; D is ambiguous. Germline CDR1 reads SQVTM; CDR2 reads ANQGSEA. The ends were cut back, 6 bases at V and 2 bases at J, with 17 bases in the middle. The CDR3 extends over 14 amino acids. In nucleotides, the CDR3 is TGCAGCGTCCACGATGTGGTAAACACCTACGAGCAGTACTTC. Encoded protein: CSVHDVVNTYEQYF.

This clonotype was seen a handful of times. The chain employs TRBV6-2 or TRBV6-3 and TRBJ2-5, with 7 bases aligning to TRBD1. CDR3 size: 13 residues. Germline V gene lookup returns CDR1 MNHEY and CDR2 SVGEGT. V lost 11 bases to trimming and J lost 4 bases; unmatched junction nucleotides: 10. The CDR3 here is CARAGGRRETQYF. In DNA, the CDR3 is TGTGCCCGCGCAGGGGGTAGGAGAGAGACCCAGTACTTC.

The V call is TRBV6-2 or TRBV6-3, the J call TRBJ1-6; D is uncertain. The ends were cut back, 2 bases at V and 10 bases at J, with 15 bases in the middle. Germline CDR1 and CDR2: MNHEY and SVGEGT. The CDR3 has 15 residues. The CDR3 sequence is CASSYGLGFGSPLHF. The CDR3 DNA is TGTGCCAGCAGTTACGGTTTGGGGTTTGGCTCACCCCTCCACTTT.

This clonotype turned up a few times. V and J are TRBV20-1 and TRBJ1-4, with 9 bases identical to TRBD1. The CDR3 spans 15 residues. Trimming cost V 0 bases and J 6 bases; bases outside gene matches: 5. Per germline, CDR1 DFQATT and CDR2 SNEGSKA (reference sequence). The CDR3 nucleotides read TGCAGTGCTAGAGATCAGACAGGGGGAGATGAAAAACTGTTTTTT. This translates into CSARDQTGGDEKLFF.

This clonotype was counted ten times or more. This rearrangement joins TRBV7-8 to TRBJ1-1; TRBD1 matches at 8 bases. The germline CDR1 and CDR2 sequences are SGHVS and FQNEAQ. CDR3 length equals 14 residues. The J segment lost 3 bases and the V segment lost 6 bases, leaving 6 bases of the junction unmatched. In nucleotides, the CDR3 is TGTGCCAGCAGTTCAGACAGGGGACACACTGAAGCTTTCTTT. This gives the protein CASSSDRGHTEAFF.

V is TRBV7-2 and J is TRBJ1-1, with a possible D match to TRBD1 (5 bases). Germline V lookup: CDR1 SGHTA, CDR2 FQGNSA. This CDR3 comprises 13 residues. The V gene lost 0 bases and the J gene lost 8 bases, with 10 bases spanning the gap. CDR3 protein: CASSLASGREAFF. CDR3 sequence (DNA): TGTGCCAGCAGCTTAGCCTCGGGACGGGAAGCTTTCTTT.

In this sample, this clonotype turned up many times. This chain links TRBV7-2 with TRBJ2-5, with a weak D call TRBD1 (5 bases). This CDR3 is built from 13 residues. Germline V gene sequence: CDR1 SGHTA, CDR2 FQGNSA. Trimming took 4 bases from V and 2 from J, leaving 8 bases between them. The DNA of the CDR3 is TGTGCCAGCAGCTCGACAGTACAAGAGACCCAGTACTTC. Translation gives CASSSTVQETQYF.

This clonotype was seen a handful of times. The rearrangement joins TRBV12-3 or TRBV12-4 to TRBJ1-2; D not certain. The CDR3 length is 14 residues. The V and J ends lost 6 bases and 2 bases respectively, with 13 bases between them. The CDR3 region is CASRPAGSNYGYTF. The CDR3 bases are TGTGCCAGCAGGCCGGCAGGATCAAACTATGGCTACACCTTC.

Worth noting for this clonotype: With a much larger clone just one base away, this may be a read error. The chain uses TRBV20-1 and TRBJ1-1; 8 nucleotides line up with TRBD1. Germline V lookup: CDR1 DFQATT, CDR2 SNEGSKA (reference sequence). The CDR3 length is 13 residues. V was pared by 5 bases and J by 5 bases, with 7 bases of the junction left unmatched. The CDR3 loop reads CSACTGGFTEAFF. Here the CDR3 DNA reads TGCAGTGCTTGCACAGGGGGTTTTACTGAAGCTTTCTTT.

As to this clonotype: Likely a read error: the CDR3 ends without its conserved phenylalanine or tryptophan. It is unclear where the CDR3 begins or ends on the DNA, so no DNA is shown, and the CDR3 is as TCRdb lists it. The rearrangement uses TRBV4-3 and TRBJ2-6; the table names TRBD1, a call not compared with the DNA. Germline CDR1 LGHNA, CDR2 YSLEER. The CDR3 sequence runs 8 residues, both termini included. The CDR3 sequence is CASSQEGP.

As for this clonotype: This may stem from a read error, because a much larger clone lies one nucleotide away. This chain joins TRBV20-1 and TRBJ2-5; D is undetermined. The CDR3 runs to 11 residues. Per the germline V gene, CDR1 is DFQATT and CDR2 is SNEGSKA (reference sequence). The CDR3 DNA reads TGCAGTGCTAGCGATCAAGAGACCCAGTGCTTC. Translated: CSASDQETQCF.

This CDR3 reads CSATGGGGGYTF. The CDR3 coding sequence is TGCAGCGCCACAGGGGGCGGGGGTGGCTACACCTTC. This chain uses TRBV29-1 with TRBJ1-2, with 9 bases lining up with TRBD1. Per the germline V gene, CDR1 is SQVTM and CDR2 is ANQGSEA. V shed 7 bases and J 7 bases; nucleotides not matched to a gene: 7. This CDR3 has 12 amino acids.

This clonotype was counted ten times or more. This may come from a read error, since a much larger clone is one base off. The chain combines TRBV7-8 with TRBJ1-2; 7 nucleotides agree with TRBD1. The junction had 3 bases not matched to a gene; V was cut back by 6 bases and J by 2 bases. CDR1 SGHVS and CDR2 FQNEAQ come from the germline V gene. The length of the CDR3 is 13 residues. CDR3 DNA sequence: TGTGCCAGCAGAGAGGACAGGAACTATGGCTACACCTTC. This encodes CASREDRNYGYTF.